This paragraph covers one T cell receptor beta chain sequence. Its antigen is as yet unknown. The source of the sample is a study of T cell responses to AZD1222 COVID-19 vaccine. Sequencing used immunoSEQ multiplex PCR; TCRdb keeps in-frame clones, though not all of them. The sample has 110,000 to 150,000 clones, 75% to 95% seen once; the top ten hold about 3%. General study points: Spike regions recognized by vaccine-associated CD4 TCRs spanned the protein, led by 160-218 and 743-854. A reported finding is that nearly half of spike-specific TCRs target unmutated variant regions.

V was shortened by 0 bases and J by 4 bases, with 10 bases between the two germline ends. Per germline, CDR1 LGHNA and CDR2 YNFKEQ. The CDR3 length is 15 residues. The rearrangement links TRBV4-2 to TRBJ1-3; D is ambiguous. The origin of this receptor is an adult in good health. The specimen comprised peripheral blood, sampled on day 0 of AZD1222 vaccination. CDR3 DNA: TGTGCCAGCAGCCAAGATGAGGGTGGCGGAAACACCATATATTTT. The encoded protein is CASSQDEGGGNTIYF.